The source of this T cell receptor (beta chain) is a study of cytomegalovirus exposure and HLA in healthy donors. Points from the study as a whole: Being productive about 87% or about 30% of the time was typical of most TCR beta V segments in an earlier analysis.

Details on this clone: The antigen is undetermined.

V was pared by 6 bases and J by 4 bases, with 7 bases of the junction left unmatched. The CDR3 extends over 13 amino acids. From germline, CDR1 is SQVTM and CDR2 ANQGSEA. Use of 60 Vbeta and 13 Jbeta primers characterized the PCR. Produced via immunoSEQ multiplex PCR; TCRdb's table is partial and in-frame only. Seen here are 210,000 or so clones, around 73% observed once, and the top ten hold roughly 2.1%. The source of this sequence is a woman aged 25 to 45 in good health and CMV-seropositive. Sequenced material: PBMCs. This chain connects TRBV29-1 to TRBJ2-3; 7 bases line up with TRBD1. The CDR3 DNA reads TGCAGCGTCCGTCCCGGGACAGCAGATACGCAGTATTTT. This gives the protein CSVRPGTADTQYF.